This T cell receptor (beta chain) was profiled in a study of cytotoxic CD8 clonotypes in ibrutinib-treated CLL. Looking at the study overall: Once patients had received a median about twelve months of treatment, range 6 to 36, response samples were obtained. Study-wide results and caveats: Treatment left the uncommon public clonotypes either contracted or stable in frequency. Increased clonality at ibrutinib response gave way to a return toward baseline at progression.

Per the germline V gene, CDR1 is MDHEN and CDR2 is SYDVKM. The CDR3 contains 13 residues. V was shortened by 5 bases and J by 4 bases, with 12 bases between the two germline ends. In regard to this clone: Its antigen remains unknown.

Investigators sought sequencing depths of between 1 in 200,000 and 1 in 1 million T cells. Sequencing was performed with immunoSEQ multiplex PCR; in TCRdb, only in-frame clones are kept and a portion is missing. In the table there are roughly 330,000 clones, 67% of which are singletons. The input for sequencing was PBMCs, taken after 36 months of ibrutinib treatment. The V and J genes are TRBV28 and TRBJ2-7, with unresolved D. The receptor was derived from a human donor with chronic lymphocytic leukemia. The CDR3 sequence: CASSTGPSYEQYF. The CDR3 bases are TGTGCCAGCAGTACCGGGCCCTCTTACGAGCAGTACTTC.